The clone carrying this T cell receptor (beta chain) was counted at least ten times. Antigen unknown. This entry is derived from a study of identical twins. Notes on the study in general: Abundant beta clonotypes from cord blood had fewer insertions, unlike memory repertoires, which showed none. The study found excess low generation probability among twin-shared out-of-frame alpha sequences.

The CDR3 has 13 amino acids. V was clipped by 8 bases and J by 10 bases; unmatched bases: 6. Germline CDR1 is MNHNS and CDR2 is SASEGT. Each CDR3 protein gets one entry after TCRdb re-called the 5' RACE reads with MiXCR. The table lists around 680,000 distinct CDR3 sequences, approximately 9% of them singletons. These data are also associated with another study on yellow fever vaccine responses in identical twins. That source notes: Twins' vaccine T cell responses were reported to seem partly convergent and partly personalized.

The TCR sequence derives from a woman aged 18-30 years in good health. V gene TRBV6-1 combines with J gene TRBJ2-7, with 15 bases that match TRBD2. Sequenced input: PBMCs. As DNA, the CDR3 is TGTGCCAGCCGCCTGGGACTAGCGGGGGGCCAGTACTTC. Translation: CASRLGLAGGQYF.